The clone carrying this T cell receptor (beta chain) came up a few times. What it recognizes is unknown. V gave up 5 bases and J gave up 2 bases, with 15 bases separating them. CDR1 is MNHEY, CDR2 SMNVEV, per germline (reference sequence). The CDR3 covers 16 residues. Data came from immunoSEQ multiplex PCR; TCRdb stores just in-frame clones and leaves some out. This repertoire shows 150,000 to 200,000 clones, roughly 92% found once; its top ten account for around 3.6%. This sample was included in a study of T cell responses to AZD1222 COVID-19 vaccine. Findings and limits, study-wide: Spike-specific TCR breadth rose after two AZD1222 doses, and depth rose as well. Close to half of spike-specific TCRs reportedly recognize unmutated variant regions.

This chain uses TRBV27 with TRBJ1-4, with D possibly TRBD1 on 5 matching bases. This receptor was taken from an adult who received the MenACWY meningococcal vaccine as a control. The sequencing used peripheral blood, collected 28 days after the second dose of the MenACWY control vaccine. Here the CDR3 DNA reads TGTGCCAGCAGTCCAACCCGGGACCCGACTAATGAAAAACTGTTTTTT. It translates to CASSPTRDPTNEKLFF.